The 24 T cell receptor beta chains presented below share a single source sample, sequenced in a study of blood T cell repertoires in COVID-19. Measured with immunoSEQ multiplex PCR; TCRdb has only the in-frame clones, and not every one. The sample lists fewer than 400,000 clones; roughly 90% were seen once. Sequencing used PBMCs or T cells enriched from blood (not recorded which). The receptors stem from a woman aged 25 to 39 who had recovered from COVID-19.

DNA of the CDR3: TGTGCCAGCAGCCAAGATAACCAGGCCCCCAGCTATAGCAATCAGCCCCAGCATTTT. The encoded protein is CASSQDNQAPSYSNQPQHF. The chain is built from TRBV3-1 (or the pseudogene TRBV3-2) and TRBJ1-5; no firm D call. Germline V gives CDR1 LGHDT, CDR2 YNNKEL (reference sequence). The CDR3 is made up of 19 amino acids. Trimming stripped 0 bases from V and 0 bases from J, with 18 bases between.

The chain joins TRBV11-2 to TRBJ1-6, with no clear D. Germline V lookup: CDR1 SGHAT, CDR2 FQNNGV. Trimming took 5 bases from V and 1 from J, leaving 12 bases between them. This CDR3 region has 16 residues. The CDR3 nucleotides are TGTGCCAGCAGCCAAGCCGCGGGGTCCTATAATTCACCCCTCCACTTT. This codes for CASSQAAGSYNSPLHF.

This chain joins TRBV28 and TRBJ1-2; 9 positions agree with TRBD1. CDR3 size: 13 residues. Germline values: CDR1 MDHEN, CDR2 SYDVKM. Losses at the gene ends were 2 bases for V and 6 bases for J; bases not matched to a gene: 1. The CDR3 coding sequence is TGTGCCAGCAGTTTAAGGACAGGGGATGGCTACACCTTC. It encodes CASSLRTGDGYTF.

The genes are TRBV11-2 and TRBJ2-7, with a possible D match to TRBD1 (6 bases). The ends were cut back, 1 base at V and 4 bases at J, with 11 bases in the middle. This CDR3 has 14 amino acids. Germline loops: CDR1 SGHAT, CDR2 FQNNGV. DNA of the CDR3: TGTGCCAGCAGCTTAGCAGGGACACAATACGAGCAGTACTTC. Translated: CASSLAGTQYEQYF. The complete variable domain, with remaining parts taken from reference TRBV11-2 and TRBJ2-7, reads EAGVAQSPRYKIIEKRQSVAFWCNPISGHATLYWYQQILGQGPKLLIQFQNNGVVDDSQLPKDRFSAERLKGVDSTLKIQPAKLEDSAVYLCASSLAGTQYEQYFGPGTRLTVT.

For this clone: At one of its ends the junction is not consistent with the germline gene, which may arise from a read error. The genes are TRBV6-1 and TRBJ1-2; no clear D gene. CDR3 size: 13 residues. Germline CDR1 and CDR2: MNHNS and SASEGT. CDR3 loop: CASSEDKRYGYTF. The CDR3 DNA sequence: TGTGCCAGCAGCGAAGACAAACGATATGGCTACACCTTC.

The chain carries TRBV11-3 and TRBJ2-1; tentatively, D is TRBD1 (5 bases). V was clipped by 4 bases and J by 6 bases, with 13 bases between them. The CDR3 contains 14 residues. Germline V gene data show CDR1 as SGHNT and CDR2 as YENEEA. The CDR3 loop is CASSSRPQGNEQFF. The DNA of the CDR3 is TGTGCCAGCAGCTCAAGGCCTCAGGGCAATGAGCAGTTCTTC. Together with reference TRBV11-3 and TRBJ2-1, the CDR3 gives the full variable domain: EAGVVQSPRYKIIEKKQPVAFWCNPISGHNTLYWYLQNLGQGPELLIRYENEEAVDDSQLPKDRFSAERLKGVDSTLKIQPAELGDSAVYLCASSSRPQGNEQFFGPGTRLTVL.

The V call is TRBV4-1, the J call TRBJ2-7; TRBD1 matches 9 bases. V lost 5 bases to trimming and J lost 0 bases; unmatched junction nucleotides: 11. The CDR3 runs 17 residues. Germline V lookup: CDR1 MGHRA, CDR2 YSYEKL. The CDR3 DNA sequence: TGCGCCAGCAGCTTTGGAACCGGGACAGGGTCCTCCTACGAGCAGTACTTC. Protein product: CASSFGTGTGSSYEQYF.

The chain employs TRBV27 and TRBJ1-2; the D gene is possibly TRBD1 (5 bases). The CDR3 extends over 14 amino acids. Trimming removed 5 bases at V and 4 bases at J, with 14 bases between. CDR1 and CDR2 from the germline V gene are MNHEY and SMNVEV (reference sequence). This chain's CDR3 is CASSPRGGGYGYTF. The CDR3 nucleotides are TGTGCCAGCAGTCCCCGCGGGGGGGGCTATGGCTACACCTTC.

The J gene is TRBJ1-2, the V gene TRBV9; D is unresolved. Germline V gives CDR1 SGDLS, CDR2 YYNGEE. V was cut by 0 bases and J by 6 bases, with 15 bases left in between. The CDR3 has 15 residues. CDR3 coding DNA: TGTGCCAGCAGCGTAGGGTTAGCGGGGTCGAATGGCTACACCTTC. It encodes CASSVGLAGSNGYTF.

This chain uses TRBV5-1 with TRBJ2-3, with 9 bases lining up with TRBD2. V lost 4 bases to trimming and J lost 7 bases; unmatched junction nucleotides: 13. Germline CDR1 and CDR2: SGHRS and YFSETQ. The CDR3 runs 16 residues. CDR3 sequence reads: CASSPSGGGAVYTQYF. Here the CDR3 DNA reads TGCGCCAGCAGCCCCTCGGGCGGGGGGGCCGTGTATACGCAGTATTTT.

This chain joins TRBV6-5 and TRBJ2-7; the D gene is possibly TRBD2 (6 bases). This CDR3 comprises 15 residues. V lost 0 bases, J lost 5 bases, and 14 bases lay in between. Germline values: CDR1 MNHEY, CDR2 SVGAGI. CDR3 sequence reads: CASSYSGTAPHEQYF. CDR3 DNA sequence: TGTGCCAGCAGTTACTCCGGGACTGCTCCCCACGAGCAGTACTTC.

This chain joins TRBV27 and TRBJ2-5, with D possibly matching TRBD2 (6 bases). Germline V gene lookup returns CDR1 MNHEY and CDR2 SMNVEV (reference sequence). The CDR3 is 11 residues long. V dropped 4 bases and J dropped 12 bases, with 12 bases sitting between them. The CDR3 sequence is CASSSGLREYF. The CDR3 DNA follows: TGTGCCAGCAGTTCGGGACTTCGGGAGTACTTC.

The J gene is TRBJ2-7, the V gene TRBV29-1; possible D gene TRBD1, 5 bases. Deletions cut 6 bases from V and 2 bases from J, with 8 bases between. Germline V gene lookup returns CDR1 SQVTM and CDR2 ANQGSEA. The CDR3 is made up of 11 amino acids. CDR3 loop: CSVGEAYEQYF. CDR3 sequence (DNA): TGCAGCGTAGGGGAAGCCTACGAGCAGTACTTC.

V and J are TRBV7-9 and TRBJ2-3, with 9 positions matching TRBD1. Germline lookup yields CDR1 SEHNR and CDR2 FQNEAQ (reference sequence). This CDR3 is built from 14 residues. V was clipped by 5 bases and J by 5 bases; unmatched bases: 5. This CDR3 is CASSPQGAVDTQYF. For the CDR3, the DNA is TGTGCCAGCAGCCCACAGGGGGCCGTAGATACGCAGTATTTT.

The chain links TRBV4-3 to TRBJ2-4, with TRBD2 as a possible D gene (6 bases). The CDR3 has 16 residues. V lost 4 bases and J 6 bases, leaving 19 bases between the germline ends. Germline-derived CDR1 and CDR2 are LGHNA and YSLEER. Written as DNA, the CDR3 is TGCGCCAGCAGCCCTCGACTCGGGACTGGGTTAAACATTCAGTACTTC. The encoded protein is CASSPRLGTGLNIQYF.

The V and J genes are TRBV2 and TRBJ2-7; D is perhaps TRBD1 (5 bases). The germline CDR1 and CDR2 sequences are SNHLY and FYNNEI. The CDR3 is 15 amino acids. The V gene lost 7 bases and the J gene lost 0 bases, with 16 bases spanning the gap. The chain's CDR3 is CASTANQGNSYEQYF. CDR3 DNA: TGTGCCAGCACCGCCAATCAGGGTAACTCCTACGAGCAGTACTTC.

The chain employs TRBV6-5 and TRBJ1-5; 10 bases match TRBD1. The J segment lost 2 bases and the V segment lost 4 bases, leaving 5 bases of the junction unmatched. This CDR3 is built from 16 residues. Germline V lookup: CDR1 MNHEY, CDR2 SVGAGI. The chain's CDR3 is CASSLTGTGGNQPQHF. CDR3 bases: TGTGCCAGCAGTTTAACCGGGACAGGGGGCAATCAGCCCCAGCATTTT.

The chain is built from TRBV5-1 and TRBJ2-7; D not certain. Germline values: CDR1 SGHRS, CDR2 YFSETQ. The CDR3 sequence is 13 residues long. The V end was cut by 4 bases, the J end by 4 bases, with 12 bases between. CDR3: CASSERPEYEQYF. The DNA of the CDR3 is TGCGCCAGCAGCGAGCGACCGGAGTACGAGCAGTACTTC.

The chain carries TRBV5-8 and TRBJ1-2, with D possibly being TRBD1 (6 bases). Deletions cut 4 bases from V and 8 bases from J, with 30 bases between. The CDR3 has 18 amino acids. The germline CDR1 and CDR2 sequences are SGHTS and YDEGEE. CDR3 sequence: CASSREGVPFPSYLGYTF. DNA for the CDR3: TGTGCCAGCAGCCGCGAGGGGGTCCCTTTTCCCTCATATTTGGGCTACACCTTC.

V and J are TRBV28 and TRBJ2-1; the D gene is possibly TRBD2 (5 bases). CDR1 and CDR2 from the germline V gene are MDHEN and SYDVKM. The CDR3 runs to 14 residues. V lost 6 bases and J 12 bases, leaving 21 bases between the germline ends. CDR3 DNA sequence: TGTGCCAGCAGCACCCCTGCGGGCGGCGAGGTGCAGTTCTTC. Encoded protein: CASSTPAGGEVQFF.

This sequence joins TRBV18 and TRBJ1-1, with TRBD1 identical over 7 bases. Germline V gene data show CDR1 as KGHSH and CDR2 as LQKENI. V was clipped by 3 bases and J by 2 bases; unmatched bases: 9. The length of the CDR3 is 16 residues. The DNA for the CDR3 is TGTGCCAGCTCACCTGGTAGGACAGGAGTCAACACTGAAGCTTTCTTT. Residues: CASSPGRTGVNTEAFF.

This clone was seen only once. The J gene is TRBJ1-5, the V gene TRBV19; D uncertain. V was shortened by 7 bases and J by 0 bases, with 10 bases between the two germline ends. Per germline, CDR1 LNHDA and CDR2 SQIVND (reference sequence). This CDR3 spans 14 amino acids. CDR3 in amino acids: CASTFYGSNQPQHF. CDR3 nucleotide sequence: TGTGCCAGTACCTTTTACGGTAGCAATCAGCCCCAGCATTTT.

The chain couples TRBV12-3 or TRBV12-4 to TRBJ2-1; D not certain. This CDR3 region has 11 residues. V lost 7 bases, J lost 10 bases, and 11 bases lay in between. CDR3 region: CASTLGSEQFF. CDR3 coding DNA: TGTGCCAGCACCCTAGGTTCCGAGCAGTTCTTC.

This chain joins TRBV11-3 and TRBJ2-6; D unresolved. There are 14 residues in the CDR3. Germline CDR1 reads SGHNT; CDR2 reads YENEEA. Trimming pared 5 bases from V and 0 bases from J, leaving 5 bases between. The CDR3 sequence is CASSPSSGANVLTF. The CDR3 DNA is TGTGCCAGCAGCCCCAGCTCTGGGGCCAACGTCCTGACTTTC.